These T cell receptor beta chains were read from a single sample in a study of T cells in Graves' hyperthyroidism and ophthalmopathy. One entry per CDR3 protein results from TCRdb running MiXCR on the multiplex PCR reads. The table lists approximately 200,000 distinct CDR3 sequences, about 17% of them singletons. What was sequenced was blood. Receptors were obtained from a man aged 40-49 years with Graves' hyperthyroidism. Each CDR3 is given without its conserved first and last residue. D genes are given only for firm matches. Only part of the rows carry a size: once, few, many, or a class if the clone is expanded.

v_call: TRBV25-1
clone_size: NA
d_call: NA
j_call: TRBJ1-6
cdr3_aa: ASSENHVTEAVSPLH

v_call: TRBV3-1
clone_size: many
d_call: TRBD2
j_call: TRBJ2-3
cdr3_aa: ASSRGASGGSGTDTQY

v_call: TRBV7-3
clone_size: NA
d_call: TRBD2
j_call: TRBJ2-3
cdr3_aa: ASSRLAGGGSTDTQY

v_call: TRBV7-3
clone_size: few
d_call: NA
j_call: TRBJ1-6
cdr3_aa: ASSLSSRRNSPLH

v_call: TRBV12-5
clone_size: many
d_call: NA
j_call: TRBJ2-1
cdr3_aa: ASGYYNEQF

v_call: TRBV6-2/TRBV6-3
clone_size: NA
d_call: NA
j_call: TRBJ1-5
cdr3_aa: ASSPMGAGNQPQH

v_call: TRBV20-1
clone_size: many
d_call: NA
j_call: TRBJ1-1
cdr3_aa: SARDAQVNTEAF

v_call: TRBV10-3
clone_size: many
d_call: NA
j_call: TRBJ2-7
cdr3_aa: AISIPGRPSEQY

v_call: TRBV28
clone_size: many
d_call: NA
j_call: TRBJ1-1
cdr3_aa: ASSFRGTEAF

v_call: TRBV20-1
clone_size: many
d_call: TRBD1
j_call: TRBJ1-4
cdr3_aa: SARDAGGRTNEKLF

v_call: TRBV4-3
clone_size: NA
d_call: TRBD2
j_call: TRBJ2-3
cdr3_aa: ASSRLLADTQY

v_call: TRBV6-5
clone_size: NA
d_call: TRBD1
j_call: TRBJ1-1
cdr3_aa: ASSYLGTDSEAF

v_call: TRBV7-3
clone_size: NA
d_call: NA
j_call: TRBJ1-3
cdr3_aa: ASSSRTNSGNTIY

v_call: TRBV20-1
clone_size: many
d_call: NA
j_call: TRBJ1-3
cdr3_aa: SATDRSSGNTIY

v_call: TRBV7-2
clone_size: NA
d_call: NA
j_call: TRBJ2-5
cdr3_aa: ASSLWRGGETQY

v_call: TRBV28
clone_size: NA
d_call: NA
j_call: TRBJ1-4
cdr3_aa: ASSLSRRGLNEKLF

v_call: TRBV4-1
clone_size: many
d_call: NA
j_call: TRBJ2-5
cdr3_aa: ASSQKGYQETQY